These 28 T cell receptor beta chains came from one sample sequenced in a study of OX40 agonist ivuxolimab in advanced cancers. Sequencing used immunoSEQ multiplex PCR; TCRdb keeps in-frame clones, though not all of them. The sample holds about 82,000 clones, around nine tenths seen once. The specimen comprised CD4+ or CD8+ T cells sorted from blood, sampled in a trial of the OX40 agonist ivuxolimab. These receptors were collected from an adult with an advanced solid tumor such as melanoma, head and neck, liver or kidney cancer.

The chain combines TRBV7-8 with TRBJ1-5, with a tentative D call TRBD1 (5 bases). From germline, CDR1 is SGHVS and CDR2 FQNEAQ. The CDR3 consists of 15 residues. Deletions cut 3 bases from V and 4 bases from J, with 13 bases between. The CDR3 sequence is CASSLQGSWNQPQHF. The CDR3 nucleotides are TGTGCCAGCAGCTTGCAGGGATCTTGGAATCAGCCCCAGCATTTT.

The chain uses TRBV30 and TRBJ1-2; no clear D. Germline V gene sequence: CDR1 GTSNPN, CDR2 SVGIG (reference sequence). The V end was cut by 1 base, the J end by 7 bases, with 13 bases between. The CDR3 totals 13 residues. For the CDR3, the DNA is TGTGCCTGGAGTGGCTCGGACCCTTCTGGCTACACCTTC. Amino acid sequence: CAWSGSDPSGYTF.

The chain joins TRBV28 to TRBJ2-7; 12 nucleotides agree with TRBD1. Looked up from germline, CDR1 is MDHEN and CDR2 is SYDVKM. The CDR3 is 16 amino acids. Trimming removed 5 bases from V and 7 bases from J; junction bases left unmatched: 12. The CDR3 loop is CASSPRPGQGAWEQYF. CDR3 DNA sequence: TGTGCCAGCAGTCCCAGACCGGGACAGGGGGCCTGGGAGCAGTACTTC.

This chain joins TRBV6-5 and TRBJ1-1; 9 bases align to TRBD1. The germline gives CDR1 MNHEY, CDR2 SVGAGI. This CDR3 spans 15 amino acids. After removal of 7 bases from V and 6 bases from J, the junction contained 12 bases not matched to a gene. CDR3 nucleotides: TGTGCCAGCACAATAACAGGGGGCGGGGGCGCTGAAGCTTTCTTT. It encodes CASTITGGGGAEAFF.

The chain combines TRBV4-1 with TRBJ2-1, with a tentative D call TRBD2 (5 bases). This CDR3 has 16 residues. Per the germline V gene, CDR1 is MGHRA and CDR2 is YSYEKL. V was shortened by 0 bases and J by 10 bases, with 19 bases between the two germline ends. The CDR3 reads CASSQDFGGAPGEQFF. For the CDR3, the DNA is TGCGCCAGCAGCCAAGATTTCGGCGGAGCCCCGGGAGAGCAGTTCTTC.

This sequence joins TRBV5-1 and TRBJ2-3; 9 nucleotides align to TRBD2. The germline V gene has CDR1 SGHRS and CDR2 YFSETQ. The CDR3 contains 16 residues. V was clipped by 5 bases and J by 1 base; unmatched bases: 8. The CDR3 loop reads CASRGTSSLGTDTQYF. The CDR3 region has the DNA TGCGCCAGCAGGGGGACTAGCTCTCTCGGCACAGATACGCAGTATTTT.

This clone was seen more than once but under ten times. CDR3 bases: TGTGCCAGCAGCCACAGGGAGGGCAATCAGCCCCAGCATTTT. The encoded protein is CASSHREGNQPQHF. The J gene is TRBJ1-5, the V gene TRBV6-1, with D perhaps matching TRBD1 (6 bases). In germline, CDR1 is MNHNS, CDR2 SASEGT. V lost 6 bases, J lost 2 bases, and 11 bases lay in between. The CDR3 length is 14 residues.

This chain connects TRBV27 to TRBJ1-4; TRBD1 aligns across 7 bases. This CDR3 is built from 14 residues. Per germline, CDR1 MNHEY and CDR2 SMNVEV (reference sequence). After removal of 5 bases from V and 7 bases from J, the junction contained 7 bases not matched to a gene. The CDR3 here is CASSKTGMGEKLFF. The CDR3 DNA reads as TGTGCCAGCAGTAAGACAGGGATGGGTGAAAAACTGTTTTTT. Supplemented by reference TRBV27 and TRBJ1-4, the full variable domain reads EAQVTQNPRYLITVTGKKLTVTCSQNMNHEYMSWYRQDPGLGLRQIYYSMNVEVTDKGDVPEGYKVSRKEKRNFPLILESPSPNQTSLYFCASSKTGMGEKLFFGSGTQLSVL.

This clone was detected only once. CDR3 in DNA: TGTGCCAGCAGAGTGGCTAGCGGGGGTAATGAGCAGTTCTTC. Translated, it gives CASRVASGGNEQFF. The chain joins TRBV2 to TRBJ2-1, with 10 bases identical to TRBD2. This CDR3 spans 14 amino acids. V lost 6 bases, J lost 7 bases, and 6 bases stayed unmatched. Germline loops: CDR1 SNHLY, CDR2 FYNNEI.

The chain combines TRBV10-3 with TRBJ2-2, with 9 nucleotides matching TRBD1. The CDR3 consists of 16 residues. Germline V lookup: CDR1 ENHRY, CDR2 SYGVKD. Germline trimming cut 4 bases from V and 1 base from J; bases unmatched to any gene: 4. The CDR3 coding sequence is TGTGCCATCAGTGGGTCGGGACAGGGGAACACCGGGGAGCTGTTTTTT. Protein product: CAISGSGQGNTGELFF.

V usage is TRBV2 and J usage is TRBJ2-5, with TRBD2 as a possible D gene (6 bases). Germline CDR1 and CDR2: SNHLY and FYNNEI. V was clipped by 9 bases and J by 2 bases, with 13 bases between them. The CDR3 runs to 13 residues. The CDR3 bases are TGTGCCAGGGCCCGGGGGATTCAAGAGACCCAGTACTTC. Protein product: CARARGIQETQYF.

CDR3 loop: CASSIGREGAEAFF. The CDR3 DNA reads as TGTGCCAGCAGCATCGGGAGGGAAGGCGCTGAAGCTTTCTTT. The V call is TRBV9, the J call TRBJ1-1; D is uncertain. The CDR3 consists of 14 residues. Germline CDR1 and CDR2: SGDLS and YYNGEE. Trimming took off 4 bases at V and 6 bases at J, with 16 bases between the two ends.

This chain joins TRBV6-5 and TRBJ1-2; no clear D gene. V shed 7 bases and J shed 1 base, with 13 bases lying between them. The CDR3 contains 14 residues. Germline V lookup: CDR1 MNHEY, CDR2 SVGAGI. The CDR3 bases are TGTGCCAGCAAGTCAGCCGGGCTTAACTATGGCTACACCTTC. Its protein is CASKSAGLNYGYTF.

J is TRBJ2-7 and V is TRBV18; TRBD1 matches at 7 bases. V lost 5 bases, J lost 3 bases, and 7 bases stayed unmatched. Germline assignment: CDR1 KGHSH and CDR2 LQKENI. The CDR3 runs 14 residues. CDR3 protein: CASSTGQLLYEQYF. The CDR3, as DNA: TGTGCCAGCTCAACGGGACAGCTTCTCTACGAGCAGTACTTC.

J is TRBJ2-5 and V is TRBV2; D is ambiguous. Looked up from germline, CDR1 is SNHLY and CDR2 is FYNNEI. V lost 9 bases, J lost 7 bases, and 12 bases lay in between. This CDR3 is built from 11 residues. CDR3: CASRPLRTQYF. In DNA form, the CDR3 reads TGTGCCAGTCGCCCCCTTAGGACCCAGTACTTC.

This sequence joins TRBV11-2 and TRBJ2-7, with 11 bases identical to TRBD1. The germline V gene encodes CDR1 SGHAT and CDR2 FQNNGV. Trimming took 1 base from V and 5 from J; bases not matched to a gene: 7. The CDR3 runs 16 residues. The chain's CDR3 is CASSLVSGTGGHEQYF. The CDR3 nucleotides read TGTGCCAGCAGCTTAGTCTCCGGGACAGGGGGGCACGAGCAGTACTTC.

This chain joins TRBV18 and TRBJ2-2; D may be TRBD2 (5 bases). Germline CDR1 KGHSH, CDR2 LQKENI. Trimming took off 2 bases at V and 0 bases at J, with 7 bases between the two ends. The CDR3 is 15 residues long. The CDR3 loop reads CASSPGGSNTGELFF. The CDR3 coding sequence is TGTGCCAGCTCACCAGGCGGGTCGAACACCGGGGAGCTGTTTTTT. The full variable domain, its missing parts supplied by reference TRBV18 and TRBJ2-2, is NAGVMQNPRHLVRRRGQEARLRCSPMKGHSHVYWYRQLPEEGLKFMVYLQKENIIDESGMPKERFSAEFPKEGPSILRIQQVVRGDSAAYFCASSPGGSNTGELFFGEGSRLTVL.

This clone appeared once. The chain combines TRBV11-3 with TRBJ1-1; D is perhaps TRBD1 (5 bases). Germline CDR1 SGHNT, CDR2 YENEEA. Between the trimmed V and J ends, which lost 5 bases and 8 bases, there was a span of 18 bases. This CDR3 is built from 14 residues. The CDR3: CASSPGLSLSEAFF. The CDR3 DNA follows: TGTGCCAGCAGCCCGGGACTTTCCCTCTCCGAAGCTTTCTTT.

The chain links TRBV28 to TRBJ2-5; TRBD2 is a possible D gene (6 bases). The CDR3 spans 12 residues. V was cut by 10 bases and J by 5 bases, with 14 bases left in between. CDR1 and CDR2 from the germline V gene are MDHEN and SYDVKM. CDR3 DNA: TGTGCCACCCTGGGACTTGGGGAGACCCAGTACTTC. This sequence encodes CATLGLGETQYF.

J is TRBJ2-7 and V is TRBV7-9, with D tentatively TRBD1 (6 bases). Trimming pared 5 bases from V and 2 bases from J, leaving 13 bases between. CDR3 length equals 14 residues. Germline V CDR1 and CDR2: SEHNR, FQNEAQ (reference sequence). CDR3: CASSLRTETYEQYF. CDR3 DNA sequence: TGTGCCAGCAGCCTGCGGACAGAGACCTACGAGCAGTACTTC.

The chain is built from TRBV7-2 and TRBJ2-3; 10 bases are a match to TRBD2. CDR3 length equals 16 residues. Germline assignment: CDR1 SGHTA and CDR2 FQGNSA. The junction had 7 bases not matched to a gene; V was cut back by 3 bases and J by 4 bases. The CDR3 nucleotides read TGTGCCAGCAGCTTGGACGCTAGCGGGAGTTCAGATACGCAGTATTTT. It encodes CASSLDASGSSDTQYF.

This chain joins TRBV5-4 and TRBJ2-7; no clear D. CDR1 and CDR2 from the germline V gene are SGHNT and YYREEE (reference sequence). V lost 1 base and J 0 bases, leaving 11 bases between the germline ends. The CDR3 runs to 15 residues. The CDR3 nucleotides read TGTGCCAGCAGCTTGAAAGGGCCAAGCTCCTACGAGCAGTACTTC. Translation: CASSLKGPSSYEQYF.

The chain joins TRBV7-9 to TRBJ2-1; 10 bases are a match to TRBD2. CDR3 length: 13 residues. Germline loops: CDR1 SEHNR, CDR2 FQNEAQ (reference sequence). The J segment lost 8 bases and the V segment lost 2 bases, leaving 0 bases of the junction unmatched. For the CDR3, the DNA is TGTGCCAGCAGCTTAAGCGGGAGGGATGAGCAGTTCTTC. This gives the protein CASSLSGRDEQFF.

V usage is TRBV6-6 and J usage is TRBJ2-7, with D unclear. CDR3 length: 14 residues. Germline V gives CDR1 MNHNY, CDR2 SVGAGI (reference sequence). Trimming removed 6 bases from V and 0 bases from J, with 12 bases in between. In nucleotides, the CDR3 is TGTGCCAGCAGCACCACCAGCAGCTCCTACGAGCAGTACTTC. It translates to CASSTTSSSYEQYF.

This clone was detected once. The chain is built from TRBV6-5 and TRBJ1-1; 9 bases match TRBD1. CDR1 and CDR2 from the germline V gene are MNHEY and SVGAGI. The CDR3 consists of 14 residues. V lost 6 bases to trimming and J lost 1 base; unmatched junction nucleotides: 3. The CDR3 DNA follows: TGTGCCAGCAGAGGACAGGGGACGAACACTGAAGCTTTCTTT. This sequence encodes CASRGQGTNTEAFF.

This chain connects TRBV6-1 to TRBJ2-7; D not certain. The CDR3 spans 11 residues. Germline V gives CDR1 MNHNS, CDR2 SASEGT. V was cut by 2 bases and J by 3 bases, with 2 bases left in between. The CDR3 coding sequence is TGTGCCAGCAGTGAAATCTACGAGCAGTACTTC. Translating it yields CASSEIYEQYF.

This clone occurred once. The V gene is TRBV5-1, the J gene TRBJ2-2, with 8 bases identical to TRBD1. Germline V CDR1 and CDR2: SGHRS, YFSETQ. V gave up 4 bases and J gave up 5 bases; unmatched junction bases: 4. This CDR3 is 14 amino acids long. CDR3 nucleotide sequence: TGCGCCAGCAGCGGGACAGGTATAACCGGGGAGCTGTTTTTT. Translated: CASSGTGITGELFF.

This chain links TRBV15 with TRBJ1-5, with 8 bases lining up with TRBD1. Germline V gene sequence: CDR1 LNHNV, CDR2 YYDKDF (reference sequence). The J segment lost 7 bases and the V segment lost 0 bases, leaving 5 bases of the junction unmatched. This CDR3 has 15 residues. The CDR3, as DNA: TGTGCCACCAGCAGAGATAAGGCAGGGGGCCAGCCCCAGCATTTT. It specifies CATSRDKAGGQPQHF.